The 24 T cell receptor beta chains below come from one sample, sequenced in a study of T cell changes during pregnancy in multiple sclerosis. The assay was immunoSEQ multiplex PCR, and TCRdb's table has in-frame clones only and misses some. The top ten clones hold 1% to 1.5% of a sample with around 100,000 clones, over 85% of them seen once. The source material was peripheral blood, sampled in the second trimester of pregnancy. All receptors derive from a female donor with multiple sclerosis, enrolled in a pregnancy study.

The J gene is TRBJ1-5, the V gene TRBV29-1, with D possibly TRBD1 on 5 matching bases. The CDR3 length is 14 residues. The ends were cut back, 6 bases at V and 4 bases at J, with 16 bases in the middle. Germline V CDR1 and CDR2: SQVTM, ANQGSEA. The CDR3 DNA reads as TGCAGCGTCCAGGTCGGGGGACCGAATCAGCCCCAGCATTTT. Residues: CSVQVGGPNQPQHF. The full variable domain, in which reference TRBV29-1 and TRBJ1-5 provide the parts outside the CDR3, is SAVISQKPSRDICQRGTSLTIQCQVDSQVTMMFWYRQQPGQSLTLIATANQGSEATYESGFVIDKFPISRPNLTFSTLTVSNMSPEDSSIYLCSVQVGGPNQPQHFGDGTRLSIL.

This clone was found once. This chain links TRBV7-9 with TRBJ2-1, with 8 bases matching TRBD2. The J segment lost 9 bases and the V segment lost 4 bases, leaving 5 bases of the junction unmatched. Germline CDR1 and CDR2: SEHNR and FQNEAQ (reference sequence). The CDR3 consists of 13 residues. The CDR3 spells CASSSGGAGEQFF. The DNA for the CDR3 is TGTGCCAGCAGCTCGGGGGGGGCCGGTGAGCAGTTCTTC.

This clone has a single count. The gene calls are TRBV4-1 and TRBJ2-3; the D is unclear. V lost 2 bases to trimming and J lost 3 bases, with 3 bases between them. CDR3 length: 12 amino acids. Germline loops: CDR1 MGHRA, CDR2 YSYEKL. The DNA for the CDR3 is TGCGCCAGCAGCCAATCAACAGATACGCAGTATTTT. Translated: CASSQSTDTQYF.

The chain has TRBV4-2 and TRBJ2-7; 10 nucleotides agree with TRBD1. This CDR3 has 17 amino acids. The V and J ends lost 2 bases and 4 bases, in that order; junction bases with no gene match: 11. The germline V gene encodes CDR1 LGHNA and CDR2 YNFKEQ. As DNA, the CDR3 is TGTGCCAGCAGCCAATACTTTAGACAGGGGGCGCGGTACGAGCAGTACTTC. Protein: CASSQYFRQGARYEQYF.

This rearrangement joins TRBV6-6 to TRBJ2-1; D not certain. V lost 1 base and J 5 bases, leaving 6 bases between the germline ends. The CDR3 extends over 13 amino acids. Germline V CDR1 and CDR2: MNHNY, SVGAGI (reference sequence). The CDR3 is CASSYFGNNEQFF. The CDR3 DNA is TGTGCCAGCAGTTACTTTGGCAACAATGAGCAGTTCTTC.

The chain has TRBV6-1 and TRBJ2-5; 12 bases match TRBD1. The CDR3 sequence is 15 residues long. Per the germline V gene, CDR1 is MNHNS and CDR2 is SASEGT. V was pared by 4 bases and J by 5 bases, with 5 bases of the junction left unmatched. The CDR3 nucleotides are TGTGCCAGCAGTGGGGACAGGGGGCGAGTGGAGACCCAGTACTTC. This gives the protein CASSGDRGRVETQYF.

The chain joins TRBV4-1 to TRBJ1-1; D is possibly TRBD1 (5 bases). Trimming removed 4 bases from V and 2 bases from J, with 11 bases in between. Germline CDR1 and CDR2: MGHRA and YSYEKL. The CDR3 runs to 14 residues. CDR3 nucleotide sequence: TGCGCCAGCAGCCCCCCGACAGTCAACACTGAAGCTTTCTTT. Translated, it gives CASSPPTVNTEAFF.

The chain combines TRBV27 with TRBJ1-2; TRBD1 agrees at 7 bases. J was trimmed by 4 bases and V by 4 bases; bases with no gene match: 9. The CDR3 consists of 15 residues. In germline, CDR1 is MNHEY, CDR2 SMNVEV (reference sequence). The CDR3 DNA is TGTGCCAGCAGTTCCCTGACAGGGTTCCCCTATGGCTACACCTTC. It encodes CASSSLTGFPYGYTF.

The V call is TRBV25-1, the J call TRBJ2-3, with 8 bases aligning to TRBD2. Germline CDR1 reads MGHDK; CDR2 reads SYGVNS. The CDR3 has 13 residues. The ends lost 7 bases at V and 3 bases at J; junction bases unmatched: 3. The CDR3 loop reads CASTGGRTDTQYF. The CDR3 DNA sequence: TGTGCCAGCACGGGGGGGAGGACAGATACGCAGTATTTT.

Ten or more counts support this clone. The chain recombines TRBV19 with TRBJ2-1; TRBD1 agrees at 9 bases. The CDR3 sequence is 15 residues long. V was pared by 9 bases and J by 3 bases, with 9 bases of the junction left unmatched. CDR1 LNHDA and CDR2 SQIVND come from the germline V gene (reference sequence). The CDR3 DNA is TGTGCCAGCACCCTCCCGGGACAGGGCTACAATGAGCAGTTCTTC. Translated, it gives CASTLPGQGYNEQFF.

This chain connects TRBV14 to TRBJ2-7, with 9 bases that match TRBD2. CDR1 is SGHDN and CDR2 is FVKESK in the germline V gene. V shed 8 bases and J 0 bases; nucleotides not matched to a gene: 11. The CDR3 loop spans 16 amino acids. In DNA, the CDR3 is TGTGCCAGCTACAGCGGGGGGAGTTATCTCTCCTACGAGCAGTACTTC. Protein sequence: CASYSGGSYLSYEQYF.

V is TRBV29-1 and J is TRBJ2-5, with 7 bases that match TRBD1. The CDR3 spans 14 residues. V shed 5 bases, J shed 5 bases, and the junction held 11 bases outside the gene matches. Germline values: CDR1 SQVTM, CDR2 ANQGSEA. CDR3 nucleotides: TGCAGCGTTCCCCCCGGGACAGCCCTCGAGACCCAGTACTTC. Its protein is CSVPPGTALETQYF.

The genes are TRBV28 and TRBJ2-1; D is perhaps TRBD2 (6 bases). This CDR3 comprises 16 residues. V was clipped by 5 bases and J by 4 bases, with 18 bases between them. Germline values: CDR1 MDHEN, CDR2 SYDVKM. CDR3 nucleotides: TGTGCCAGCAGTATGGGGAGGAGACTACATTACAATGAGCAGTTCTTC. This gives the protein CASSMGRRLHYNEQFF.

The chain employs TRBV10-3 and TRBJ2-2; 8 nucleotides agree with TRBD2. This CDR3 has 15 residues. The J segment lost 5 bases and the V segment lost 0 bases, leaving 2 bases of the junction unmatched. The germline gives CDR1 ENHRY, CDR2 SYGVKD. CDR3: CAISESGLGTGELFF. In DNA form, the CDR3 reads TGTGCCATCAGTGAGTCGGGACTAGGAACCGGGGAGCTGTTTTTT.

The table lists this clone with a few counts. V gene TRBV30 combines with J gene TRBJ1-1; no clear D. The CDR3 runs 11 residues. Germline CDR1 GTSNPN, CDR2 SVGIG (reference sequence). The germline V and J ends were trimmed by 2 bases and 7 bases, with 8 bases remaining between them. The CDR3, as DNA: TGTGCCTGGAGTCCCAGTGGTGAAGCTTTCTTT. This sequence encodes CAWSPSGEAFF.

The chain recombines TRBV6-5 with TRBJ2-7, with TRBD1 matching over 8 bases. Germline V gene data show CDR1 as MNHEY and CDR2 as SVGAGI. With V trimmed by 5 bases and J by 3 bases, 6 bases remained unmatched. This CDR3 contains 14 residues. The CDR3 region is CASSPRTGNYEQYF. The CDR3 bases are TGTGCCAGCAGTCCCAGGACAGGGAACTACGAGCAGTACTTC.

V usage is TRBV5-6 and J usage is TRBJ1-2; possibly TRBD1 for D (5 bases). V was pared by 3 bases and J by 2 bases, with 23 bases between. Per germline, CDR1 SGHDT and CDR2 YYEEEE. CDR3 size: 18 residues. The CDR3 sequence is CASSWGGVDPSFNYGYTF. Here the CDR3 DNA reads TGTGCCAGCAGCTGGGGGGGGGTTGACCCCAGTTTCAACTATGGCTACACCTTC.

The rearrangement joins TRBV28 to TRBJ1-1, with a tentative D call TRBD1 (6 bases). Germline loops: CDR1 MDHEN, CDR2 SYDVKM. The CDR3 is 15 residues long. Between the trimmed V and J ends, which lost 3 bases and 2 bases, there was a span of 13 bases. This chain's CDR3 is CASSFGRGSNTEAFF. CDR3 nucleotides: TGTGCCAGCAGTTTTGGGAGGGGGAGCAACACTGAAGCTTTCTTT.

This sequence joins TRBV18 and TRBJ1-2, with D perhaps matching TRBD1 (5 bases). CDR3 length: 13 residues. V was clipped by 3 bases and J by 7 bases, with 12 bases between them. The V gene's germline CDR1 is KGHSH and CDR2 LQKENI. The DNA of the CDR3 is TGTGCCAGCTCACCTTCAGGGCTCGTTGGCTACACCTTC. The encoded protein is CASSPSGLVGYTF.

The J gene is TRBJ2-2, the V gene TRBV19; tentative D call: TRBD2 (6 bases). The germline gives CDR1 LNHDA, CDR2 SQIVND (reference sequence). The ends were cut back, 7 bases at V and 6 bases at J, with 18 bases in the middle. The CDR3 contains 15 residues. The CDR3 DNA reads TGTGCCAGTACCGTAAGACCGGGACTCGCCGGGGAGCTGTTTTTT. Protein product: CASTVRPGLAGELFF.

This chain links TRBV15 with TRBJ2-4, with 9 positions matching TRBD1. The germline gives CDR1 LNHNV, CDR2 YYDKDF (reference sequence). The CDR3 runs 18 residues. Trimming removed 4 bases from V and 2 bases from J; junction bases left unmatched: 12. This chain's CDR3 is CATSTLQGAPLSKNIQYF. The CDR3 DNA is TGTGCCACCAGCACGCTACAGGGGGCTCCCCTCTCCAAAAACATTCAGTACTTC.

This chain joins TRBV7-9 and TRBJ2-7; D is possibly TRBD1 (5 bases). From germline, CDR1 is SEHNR and CDR2 FQNEAQ (reference sequence). Trimming shortened V by 1 base and J by 2 bases, and 12 bases separated the two germline ends. CDR3 size: 15 residues. In DNA form, the CDR3 reads TGTGCCAGCAGCTTAGACCCGCAGGGAACCTACGAGCAGTACTTC. It translates to CASSLDPQGTYEQYF.

The V gene is TRBV7-3, the J gene TRBJ2-6, with a tentative D call TRBD1 (6 bases). V gave up 3 bases and J gave up 0 bases, with 18 bases separating them. CDR3 length: 19 residues. CDR1 and CDR2 from the germline V gene are SGHTA and FQGTGA. Here the CDR3 reads CASSFSGTSPYSGANVLTF. The DNA for the CDR3 is TGTGCCAGCAGCTTTAGTGGGACAAGCCCTTACTCTGGGGCCAACGTCCTGACTTTC. Combining the CDR3 with reference TRBV7-3 and TRBJ2-6 gives the whole variable domain GAGVSQTPSNKVTEKGKYVELRCDPISGHTALYWYRQSLGQGPEFLIYFQGTGAADDSGLPNDRFFAVRPEGSVSTLKIQRTERGDSAVYLCASSFSGTSPYSGANVLTFGAGSRLTVL.

This rearrangement joins TRBV11-1 to TRBJ2-5; D ambiguous. Germline V gene sequence: CDR1 SGHAT, CDR2 FQDESV (reference sequence). The CDR3 covers 12 residues. Trimming stripped 6 bases from V and 5 bases from J, with 10 bases between. CDR3 bases: TGTGCCAGCAGTACCATTCGGGAGACCCAGTACTTC. This codes for CASSTIRETQYF.